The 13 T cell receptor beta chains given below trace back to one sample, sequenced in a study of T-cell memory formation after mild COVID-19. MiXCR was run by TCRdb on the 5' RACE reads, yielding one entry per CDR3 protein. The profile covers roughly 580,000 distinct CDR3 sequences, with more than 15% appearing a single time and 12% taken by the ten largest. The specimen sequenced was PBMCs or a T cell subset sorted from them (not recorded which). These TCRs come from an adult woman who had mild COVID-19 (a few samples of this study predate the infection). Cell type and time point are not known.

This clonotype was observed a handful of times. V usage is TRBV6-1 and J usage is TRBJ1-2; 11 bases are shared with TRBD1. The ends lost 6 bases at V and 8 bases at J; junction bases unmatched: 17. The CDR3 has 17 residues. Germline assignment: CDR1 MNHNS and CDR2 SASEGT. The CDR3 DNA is TGTGCCAGCAGACTTCGAGGACAGGGGGCGCAAGGAGTAGGCTACACCTTC. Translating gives CASRLRGQGAQGVGYTF.

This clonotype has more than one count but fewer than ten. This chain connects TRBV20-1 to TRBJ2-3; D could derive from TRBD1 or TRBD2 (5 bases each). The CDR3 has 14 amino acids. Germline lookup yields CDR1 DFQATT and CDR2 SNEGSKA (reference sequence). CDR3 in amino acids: CSLDVMGGTDTQYF. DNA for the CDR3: TGCAGCCTCGACGTGATGGGGGGCACAGATACGCAGTATTTT.

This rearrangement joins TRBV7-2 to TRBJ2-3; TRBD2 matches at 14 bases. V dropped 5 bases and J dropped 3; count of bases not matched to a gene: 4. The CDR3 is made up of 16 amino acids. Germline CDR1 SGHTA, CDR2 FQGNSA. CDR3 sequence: CASSRLAGGLTDTQYF. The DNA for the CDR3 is TGTGCCAGCAGCCGACTAGCGGGGGGGTTGACAGATACGCAGTATTTT.

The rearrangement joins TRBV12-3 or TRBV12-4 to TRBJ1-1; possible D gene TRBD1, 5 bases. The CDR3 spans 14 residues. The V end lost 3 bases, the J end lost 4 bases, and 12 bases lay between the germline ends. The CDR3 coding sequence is TGTGCCAGCAGTTTCGGCAGGGTACGCACTGAAGCTTTCTTT. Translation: CASSFGRVRTEAFF.

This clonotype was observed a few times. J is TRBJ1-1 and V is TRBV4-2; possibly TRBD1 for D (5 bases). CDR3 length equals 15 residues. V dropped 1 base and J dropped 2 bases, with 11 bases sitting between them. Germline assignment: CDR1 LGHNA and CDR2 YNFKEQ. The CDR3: CASSQGVGENTEAFF. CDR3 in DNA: TGTGCCAGCAGCCAAGGCGTGGGGGAAAACACTGAAGCTTTCTTT.

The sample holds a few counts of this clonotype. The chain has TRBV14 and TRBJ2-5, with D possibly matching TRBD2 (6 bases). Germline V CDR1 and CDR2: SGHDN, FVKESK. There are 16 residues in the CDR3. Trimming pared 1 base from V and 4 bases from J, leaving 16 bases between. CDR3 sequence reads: CASSQVKTRVSETQYF. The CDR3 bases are TGTGCCAGCAGCCAAGTCAAGACTAGGGTTTCAGAGACCCAGTACTTC.

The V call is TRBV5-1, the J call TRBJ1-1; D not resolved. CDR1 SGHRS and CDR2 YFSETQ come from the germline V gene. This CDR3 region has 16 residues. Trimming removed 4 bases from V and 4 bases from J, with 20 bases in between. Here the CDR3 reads CASSPAVAQVATEAFF. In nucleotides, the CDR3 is TGCGCCAGCAGCCCGGCCGTGGCTCAGGTGGCCACTGAAGCTTTCTTT.

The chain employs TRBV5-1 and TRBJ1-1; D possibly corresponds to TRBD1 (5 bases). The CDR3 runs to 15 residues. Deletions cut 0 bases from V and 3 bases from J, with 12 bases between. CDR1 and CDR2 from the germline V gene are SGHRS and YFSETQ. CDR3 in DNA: TGCGCCAGCAGCTTGGAAAGGGGAGGGTACACTGAAGCTTTCTTT. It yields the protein CASSLERGGYTEAFF. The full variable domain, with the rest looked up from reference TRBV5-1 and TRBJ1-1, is KAGVTQTPRYLIKTRGQQVTLSCSPISGHRSVSWYQQTPGQGLQFLFEYFSETQRNKGNFPGRFSGRQFSNSRSEMNVSTLELGDSALYLCASSLERGGYTEAFFGQGTRLTVV.

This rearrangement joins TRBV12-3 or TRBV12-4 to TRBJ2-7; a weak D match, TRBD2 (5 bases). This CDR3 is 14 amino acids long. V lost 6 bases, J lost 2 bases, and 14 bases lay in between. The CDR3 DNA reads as TGTGCCAGCAGCACTGCCGGGAACACCTACGAGCAGTACTTC. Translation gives CASSTAGNTYEQYF.

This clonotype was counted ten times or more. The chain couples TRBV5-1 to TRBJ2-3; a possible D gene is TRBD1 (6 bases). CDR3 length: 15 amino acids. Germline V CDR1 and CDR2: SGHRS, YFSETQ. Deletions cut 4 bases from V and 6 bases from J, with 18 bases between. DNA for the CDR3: TGCGCCAGCAGCCCCCGAGGACAGTTATCCGATACGCAGTATTTT. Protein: CASSPRGQLSDTQYF. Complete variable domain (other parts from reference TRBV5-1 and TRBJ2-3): KAGVTQTPRYLIKTRGQQVTLSCSPISGHRSVSWYQQTPGQGLQFLFEYFSETQRNKGNFPGRFSGRQFSNSRSEMNVSTLELGDSALYLCASSPRGQLSDTQYFGPGTRLTVL.

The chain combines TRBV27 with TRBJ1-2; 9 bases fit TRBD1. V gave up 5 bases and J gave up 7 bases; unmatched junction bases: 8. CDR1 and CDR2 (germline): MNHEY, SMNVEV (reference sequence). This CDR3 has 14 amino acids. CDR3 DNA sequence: TGTGCCAGCAGTCCTACAGGGGGCTGGGCTGGCTACACCTTC. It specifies CASSPTGGWAGYTF.

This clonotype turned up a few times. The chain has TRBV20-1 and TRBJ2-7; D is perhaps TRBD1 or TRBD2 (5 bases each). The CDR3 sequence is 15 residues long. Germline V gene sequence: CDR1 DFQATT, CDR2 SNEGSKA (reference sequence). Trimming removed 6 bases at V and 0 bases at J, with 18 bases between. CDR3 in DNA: TGCAGTGCCACACACGAGGGGCAGGCCTCCTACGAGCAGTACTTC. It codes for CSATHEGQASYEQYF.

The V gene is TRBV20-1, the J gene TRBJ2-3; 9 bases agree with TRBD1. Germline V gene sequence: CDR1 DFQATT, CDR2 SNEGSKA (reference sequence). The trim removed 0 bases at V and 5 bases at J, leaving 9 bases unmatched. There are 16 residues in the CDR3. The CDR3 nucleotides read TGCAGTGCTAGAGAGGGGGACAGGGAGCTGGTAGATACGCAGTATTTT. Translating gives CSAREGDRELVDTQYF.